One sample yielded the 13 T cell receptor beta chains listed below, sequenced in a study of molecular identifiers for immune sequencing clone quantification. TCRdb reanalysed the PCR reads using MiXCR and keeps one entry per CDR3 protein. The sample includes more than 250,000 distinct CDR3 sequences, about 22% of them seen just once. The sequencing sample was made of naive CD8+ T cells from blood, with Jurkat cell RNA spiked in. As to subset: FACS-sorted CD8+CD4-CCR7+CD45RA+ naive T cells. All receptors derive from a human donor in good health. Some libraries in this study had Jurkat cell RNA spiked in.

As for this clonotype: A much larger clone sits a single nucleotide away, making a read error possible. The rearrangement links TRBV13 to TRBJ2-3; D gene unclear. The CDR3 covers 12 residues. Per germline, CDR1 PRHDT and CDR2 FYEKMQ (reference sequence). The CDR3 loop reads CASSLGVDTRYF. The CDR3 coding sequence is TGTGCCAGCAGCTTAGGAGTAGATACGCGGTATTTT.

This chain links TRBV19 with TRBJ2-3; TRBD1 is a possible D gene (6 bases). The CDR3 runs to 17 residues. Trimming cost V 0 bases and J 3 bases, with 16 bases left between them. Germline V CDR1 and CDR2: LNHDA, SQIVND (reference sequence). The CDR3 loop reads CASSIDPTGLRTDTQYF. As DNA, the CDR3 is TGTGCCAGTAGTATAGATCCGACAGGACTTAGGACAGATACGCAGTATTTT. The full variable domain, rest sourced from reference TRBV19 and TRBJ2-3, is DGGITQSPKYLFRKEGQNVTLSCEQNLNHDAMYWYRQDPGQGLRLIYYSQIVNDFQKGDIAEGYSVSREKKESFPLTVTSAQKNPTAFYLCASSIDPTGLRTDTQYFGPGTRLTVL.

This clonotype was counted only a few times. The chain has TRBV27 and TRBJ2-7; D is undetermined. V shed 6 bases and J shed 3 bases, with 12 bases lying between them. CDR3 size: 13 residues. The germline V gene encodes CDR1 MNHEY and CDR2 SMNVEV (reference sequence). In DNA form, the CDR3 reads TGTGCCAGCAGACAGTATGAGCGCTACGAGCAGTACTTC. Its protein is CASRQYERYEQYF.

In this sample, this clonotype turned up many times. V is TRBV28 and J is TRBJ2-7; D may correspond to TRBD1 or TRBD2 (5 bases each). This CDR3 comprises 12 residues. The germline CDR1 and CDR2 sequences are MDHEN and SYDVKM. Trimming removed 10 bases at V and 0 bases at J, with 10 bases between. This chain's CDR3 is CATGPSSYEQYF. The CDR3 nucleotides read TGTGCCACGGGACCGAGCTCCTACGAGCAGTACTTC.

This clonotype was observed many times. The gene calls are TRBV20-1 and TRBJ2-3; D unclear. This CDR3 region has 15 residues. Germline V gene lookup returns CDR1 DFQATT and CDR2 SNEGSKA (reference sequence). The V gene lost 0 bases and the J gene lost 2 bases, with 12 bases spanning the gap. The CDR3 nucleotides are TGCAGTGCTAGAGATCTGAGGTCAGCCACAGATACGCAGTATTTT. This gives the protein CSARDLRSATDTQYF.

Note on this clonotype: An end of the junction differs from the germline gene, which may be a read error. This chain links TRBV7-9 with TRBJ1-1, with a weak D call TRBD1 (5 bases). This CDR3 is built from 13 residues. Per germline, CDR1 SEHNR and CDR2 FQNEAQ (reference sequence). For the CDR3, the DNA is TGTGCCGGCAGCCCCCCTGGGGGGTCTGAAGCTTTCTTT. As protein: CAGSPPGGSEAFF. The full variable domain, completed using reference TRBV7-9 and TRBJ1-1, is DTGVSQNPRHKITKRGQNVTFRCDPISEHNRLYWYRQTLGQGPEFLTYFQNEAQLEKSRLLSDRFSAERPKGSFSTLEIQRTEQGDSAMYLCAGSPPGGSEAFFGQGTRLTVV.

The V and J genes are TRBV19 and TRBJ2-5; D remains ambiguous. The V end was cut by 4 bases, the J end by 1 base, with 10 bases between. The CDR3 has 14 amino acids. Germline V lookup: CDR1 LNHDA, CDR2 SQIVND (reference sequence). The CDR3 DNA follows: TGTGCCAGTAGTACCCGGACGGTCCAAGAGACCCAGTACTTC. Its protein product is CASSTRTVQETQYF.

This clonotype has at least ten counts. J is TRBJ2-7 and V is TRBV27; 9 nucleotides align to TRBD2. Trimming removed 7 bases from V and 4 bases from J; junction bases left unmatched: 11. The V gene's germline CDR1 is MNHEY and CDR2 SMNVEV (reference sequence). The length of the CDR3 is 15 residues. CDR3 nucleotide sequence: TGTGCCAGCACCCTCAGCGCTAGCGGGAAGTACGAGCAGTACTTC. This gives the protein CASTLSASGKYEQYF.

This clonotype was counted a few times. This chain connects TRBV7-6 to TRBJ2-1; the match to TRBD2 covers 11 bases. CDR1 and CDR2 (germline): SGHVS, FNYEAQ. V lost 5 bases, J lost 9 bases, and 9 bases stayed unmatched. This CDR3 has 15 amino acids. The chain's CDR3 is CASSTATSGITEQFF. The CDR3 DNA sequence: TGTGCCAGCAGCACAGCGACTAGCGGGATCACTGAGCAGTTCTTC.

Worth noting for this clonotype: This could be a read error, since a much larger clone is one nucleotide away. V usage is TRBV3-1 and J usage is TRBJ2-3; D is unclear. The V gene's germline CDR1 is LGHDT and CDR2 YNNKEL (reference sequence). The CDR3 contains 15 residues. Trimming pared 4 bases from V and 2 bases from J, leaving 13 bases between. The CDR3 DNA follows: TGTGCCAGCAGCCCTACTATTGAACTCACAGATACGCAGTATTTT. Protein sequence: CASSPTIELTDTQYF.

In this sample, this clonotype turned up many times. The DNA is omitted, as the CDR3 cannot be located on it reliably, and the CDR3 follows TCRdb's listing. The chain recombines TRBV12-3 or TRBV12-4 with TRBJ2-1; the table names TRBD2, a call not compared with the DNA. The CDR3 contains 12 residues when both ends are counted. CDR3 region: CASSFGGGASFF.

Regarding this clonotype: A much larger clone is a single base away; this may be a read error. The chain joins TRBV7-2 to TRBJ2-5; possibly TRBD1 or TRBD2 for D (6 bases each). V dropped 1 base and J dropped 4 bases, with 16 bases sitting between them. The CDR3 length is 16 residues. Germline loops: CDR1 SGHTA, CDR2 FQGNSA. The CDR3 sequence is CASSLERGDFRETQYF. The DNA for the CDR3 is TGTGCCAGCAGCTTAGAAAGGGGGGACTTCCGAGAGACCCAGTACTTC.

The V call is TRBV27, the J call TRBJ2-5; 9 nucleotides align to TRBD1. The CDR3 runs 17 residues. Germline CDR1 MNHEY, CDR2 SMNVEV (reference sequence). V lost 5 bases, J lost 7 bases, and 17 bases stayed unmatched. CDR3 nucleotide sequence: TGTGCCAGCAGTCTCATGGGACAGGGATACGGGGAGAGGACCCAGTACTTC. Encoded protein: CASSLMGQGYGERTQYF.